This T cell receptor (beta chain) was captured in a study of T cell changes during pregnancy in multiple sclerosis. TCRdb's table, derived via immunoSEQ multiplex PCR, lists solely in-frame clones and lacks some. The sample lists about 87,000 clones, 85% to 95% occurring once. V shed 5 bases and J 10 bases; nucleotides not matched to a gene: 9. Germline loops: CDR1 SNHLY, CDR2 FYNNEI. The CDR3 consists of 15 residues. This specimen consisted of peripheral blood, obtained in the third trimester of pregnancy. The sequence was obtained from a female donor in good health, enrolled as a control in a pregnancy study. The V and J genes are TRBV2 and TRBJ2-1; 12 nucleotides agree with TRBD1. CDR3 nucleotides: TGTGCCAGCAGTTACCGGGACAGGGGGCCTGGGGAGCAGTTCTTC. Its translation is CASSYRDRGPGEQFF.